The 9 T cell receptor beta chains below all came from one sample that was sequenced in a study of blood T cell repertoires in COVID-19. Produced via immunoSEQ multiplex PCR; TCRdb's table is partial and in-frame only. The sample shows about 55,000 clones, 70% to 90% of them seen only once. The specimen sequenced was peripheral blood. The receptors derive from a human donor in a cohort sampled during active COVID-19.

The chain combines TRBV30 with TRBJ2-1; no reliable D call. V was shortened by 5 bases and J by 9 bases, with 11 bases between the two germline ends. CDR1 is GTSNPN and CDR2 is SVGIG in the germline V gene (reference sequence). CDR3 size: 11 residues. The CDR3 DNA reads TGTGCCTGGCGTGGTTATCTTGAGCAGTTCTTC. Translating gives CAWRGYLEQFF. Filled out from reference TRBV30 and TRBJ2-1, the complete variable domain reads SQTIHQWPATLVQPVGSPLSLECTVEGTSNPNLYWYRQAAGRGLQLLFYSVGIGQISSEVPQNLSASRPQDRQFILSSKKLLLSDSGFYLCAWRGYLEQFFGPGTRLTVL.

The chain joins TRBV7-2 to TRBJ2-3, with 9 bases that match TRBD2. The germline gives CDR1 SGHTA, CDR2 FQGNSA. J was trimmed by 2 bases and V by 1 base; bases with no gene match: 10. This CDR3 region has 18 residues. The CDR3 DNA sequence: TGTGCCAGCAGCTTAGTTGGCGGGACTAGCAGTATCACAGATACGCAGTATTTT. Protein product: CASSLVGGTSSITDTQYF.

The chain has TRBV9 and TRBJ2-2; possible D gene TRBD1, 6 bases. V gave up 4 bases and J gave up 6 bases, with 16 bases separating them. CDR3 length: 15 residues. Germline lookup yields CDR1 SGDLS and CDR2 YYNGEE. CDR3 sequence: CASSPWTEGAGELFF. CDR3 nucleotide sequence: TGTGCCAGCAGCCCCTGGACAGAGGGGGCCGGGGAGCTGTTTTTT.

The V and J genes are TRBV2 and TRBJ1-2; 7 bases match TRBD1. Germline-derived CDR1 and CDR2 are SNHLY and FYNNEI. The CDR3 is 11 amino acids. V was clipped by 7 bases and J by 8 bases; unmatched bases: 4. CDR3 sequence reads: CASKGAEGYTF. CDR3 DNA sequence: TGTGCCAGCAAGGGGGCGGAGGGCTACACCTTC.

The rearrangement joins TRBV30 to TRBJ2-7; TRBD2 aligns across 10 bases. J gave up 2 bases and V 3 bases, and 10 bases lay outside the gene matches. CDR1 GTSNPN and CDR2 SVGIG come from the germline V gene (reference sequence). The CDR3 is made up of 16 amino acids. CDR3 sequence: CAWRVRLAGAAYEQYF. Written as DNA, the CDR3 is TGTGCCTGGAGAGTGAGGCTAGCGGGAGCTGCCTACGAGCAGTACTTC.

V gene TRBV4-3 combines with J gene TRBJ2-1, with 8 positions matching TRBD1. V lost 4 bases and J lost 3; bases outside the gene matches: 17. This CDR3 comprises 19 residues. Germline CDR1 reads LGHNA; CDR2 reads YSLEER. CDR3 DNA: TGCGCCAGCAGCCCCCTCCCGTCGGCGGACAGGGAAAACTACAATGAGCAGTTCTTC. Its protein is CASSPLPSADRENYNEQFF.

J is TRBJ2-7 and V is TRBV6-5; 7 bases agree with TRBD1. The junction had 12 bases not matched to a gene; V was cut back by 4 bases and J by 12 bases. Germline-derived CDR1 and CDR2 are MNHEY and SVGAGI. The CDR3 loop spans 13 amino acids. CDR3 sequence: CASSSPPGTVLYF. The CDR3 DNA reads TGTGCCAGCAGTTCCCCCCCCGGGACAGTATTGTACTTC.

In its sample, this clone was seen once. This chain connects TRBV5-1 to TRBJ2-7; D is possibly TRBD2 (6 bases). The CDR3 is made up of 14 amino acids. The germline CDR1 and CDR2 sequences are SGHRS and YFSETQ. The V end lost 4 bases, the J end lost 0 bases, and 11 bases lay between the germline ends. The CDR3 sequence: CASSLSGLSYEQYF. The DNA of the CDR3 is TGCGCCAGCAGCCTAAGCGGGCTCTCCTACGAGCAGTACTTC.

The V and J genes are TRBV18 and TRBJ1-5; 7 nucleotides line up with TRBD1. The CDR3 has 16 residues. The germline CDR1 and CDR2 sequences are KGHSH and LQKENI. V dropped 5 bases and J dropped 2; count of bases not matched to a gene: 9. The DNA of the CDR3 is TGTGCCAGCTCATCTTCCGGACAGGCGGGCAATCAGCCCCAGCATTTT. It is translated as CASSSSGQAGNQPQHF.